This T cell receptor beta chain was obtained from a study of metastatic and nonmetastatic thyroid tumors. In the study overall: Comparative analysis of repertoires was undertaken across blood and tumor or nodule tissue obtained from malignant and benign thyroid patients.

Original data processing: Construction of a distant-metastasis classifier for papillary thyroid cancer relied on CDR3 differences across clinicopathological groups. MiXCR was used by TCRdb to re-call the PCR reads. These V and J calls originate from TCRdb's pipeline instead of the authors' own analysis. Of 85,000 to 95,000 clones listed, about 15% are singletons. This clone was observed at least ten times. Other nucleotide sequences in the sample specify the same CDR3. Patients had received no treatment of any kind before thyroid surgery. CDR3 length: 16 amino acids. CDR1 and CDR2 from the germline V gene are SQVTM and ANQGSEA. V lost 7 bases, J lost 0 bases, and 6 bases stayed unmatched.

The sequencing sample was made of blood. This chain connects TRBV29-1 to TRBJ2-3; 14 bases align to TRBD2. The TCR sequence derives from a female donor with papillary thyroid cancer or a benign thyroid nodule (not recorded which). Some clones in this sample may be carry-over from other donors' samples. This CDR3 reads CSGRLAGGISTDTQYF. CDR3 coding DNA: TGCAGCGGGCGACTAGCGGGGGGGATTAGCACAGATACGCAGTATTTT.